Listed below are T cell receptor beta chains from one sample, sequenced in a study of T-cell reconstitution after alpha-beta-depleted transplantation in children. Each CDR3 protein is one row after TCRdb ran MiXCR on the PCR reads. The sample lists 500,000 to 650,000 distinct CDR3 sequences, 10% to 15% occurring once. This material consisted of PBMCs, mostly from graft donor cells, taken 360 days after TCRalphabeta/CD19-depleted stem cell transplant. The receptors were gathered from a male patient between 5 and 17 years old who had a stem cell transplant for acute myeloid leukemia, so the T cells may come from the graft donor. Both conserved end residues are part of each CDR3. Each record gives: D gene, clone size, J gene, V gene, CDR3 DNA, CDR3 protein. A D gene is named only where the DNA matches it firmly. For some rows the clone size is stated as once, few or many, or as a class when expanded; others skip it.

>TRBD1|few|TRBJ2-7|TRBV18
TGTGCCAGCTCTAACAGGGGTTACGAGCAGTACTTC
CASSNRGYEQYF
>TRBD2|few|TRBJ2-3|TRBV4-2
TGTGCCAGCAGCCAAGTAGCGGGAGTCACAGATACGCAGTATTTT
CASSQVAGVTDTQYF
>.|many|TRBJ2-1|TRBV7-2
TGTGCCAGCAGCGTTTCGGGCGTTAGCTCCTACAATGAGCAGTTCTTC
CASSVSGVSSYNEQFF
>.|few|TRBJ2-3|TRBV9
TGTGCCAGCAGCGTATCCCCAGATACGCAGTATTTT
CASSVSPDTQYF
>.|many|TRBJ2-1|TRBV20-1
TGCAGTGCTAGCTCGTACAATGAGCAGTTCTTC
CSASSYNEQFF
>.|many|TRBJ2-5|TRBV29-1
TGCAGCGTCAAAAACAGGTCTAACCAAGAGACCCAGTACTTC
CSVKNRSNQETQYF
>.|few|TRBJ2-1|TRBV6-2/TRBV6-3
TGTGCCAGCAGTTACTCCCTAGTCGAGCAGTTCTTC
CASSYSLVEQFF
>TRBD1|few|TRBJ2-3|TRBV10-3
TGTGCCATCAGGTTGGGCAGGGGGCGAACAGATACGCAGTATTTT
CAIRLGRGRTDTQYF
>TRBD1|.|TRBJ2-7|TRBV29-1
TGCAGCGCCCTGGACAGGCTTTCCTACGAGCAGTACTTC
CSALDRLSYEQYF
>.|.|TRBJ2-1|TRBV4-2
TGTGCCAGCAGCCAAGAACCGCGGTATGAGCAGTTCTTC
CASSQEPRYEQFF
>TRBD2|few|TRBJ2-7|TRBV29-1
TGCAGCGTTGAGACTAGCGGGTTCGACGAGCAGTACTTC
CSVETSGFDEQYF
>TRBD2|many|TRBJ2-1|TRBV7-9
TGTGCCAGCAGTTCCAGACTAGCGGAGTACAATGAGCAGTTCTTC
CASSSRLAEYNEQFF
>TRBD2|.|TRBJ2-1|TRBV29-1
TGCAGCGTTGCAGGACTAGCGGGGACTATCTACATTGAGCAGTTCTTC
CSVAGLAGTIYIEQFF
>.|few|TRBJ2-1|TRBV5-6
TGTGCCAGCAGCTTGGTGGGGGAAAATGAGCAGTTCTTC
CASSLVGENEQFF
>TRBD2|many|TRBJ2-1|TRBV5-1
TGCGCCAGCAGCTTCCGAGCGGGAACGCACAATGAGCAGTTCTTC
CASSFRAGTHNEQFF
>.|few|TRBJ2-1|TRBV19
TGTGCCAGTAGTTCTCTTTCCGGGATTGGAGTGGCGGACAATGAGCAGTTCTTC
CASSSLSGIGVADNEQFF
>TRBD2|.|TRBJ2-7|TRBV6-1
TGTGCCAGCACTCGGACTAGCGGTTCGAGCTCCTACGAGCAGTACTTC
CASTRTSGSSSYEQYF